Listed below are T cell receptor beta chains from one sample, sequenced in a study of CD8 T cells in Susac syndrome. TCRdb processed the immunoSEQ multiplex PCR reads anew with MiXCR; each CDR3 protein has one entry. Among 100,000 or so distinct CDR3 sequences, about nine tenths were seen once, and the ten largest hold around 0.12%. The sequencing sample was made of CD8+ T cells from PBMCs. The receptors originated from a human donor in good health. The CDR3 runs from the conserved cysteine through the conserved F or W. The order of the fields is clone size, V gene, D gene, J gene, CDR3 length, CDR3 DNA, CDR3 protein. D genes are given only for firm matches. A row's size may be missing; if present it is once, few, many or a size class.

size: -
V: TRBV9
D: -
J: TRBJ2-3
length: 17
DNA: TGTGCCAGCAGCGTGGGGTTGACGCCGGCGGGGAGAGATACGCAGTATTTT
CDR3: CASSVGLTPAGRDTQYF

size: -
V: TRBV4-1
D: -
J: TRBJ2-2
length: 18
DNA: TGCGCCAGCAGCCTCCGACTAGGGGGGTTGGGAAGCCCCGGGGAGCTGTTTTTT
CDR3: CASSLRLGGLGSPGELFF

size: -
V: TRBV30
D: TRBD1
J: TRBJ1-4
length: 12
DNA: TGTGCCTTTGGACAGGGGGTAGGAAAACTGTTTTTT
CDR3: CAFGQGVGKLFF

size: -
V: TRBV10-3
D: TRBD2
J: TRBJ2-5
length: 17
DNA: TGTGCCATATCGGGGGGAAAAGCGGGAGAAAGCCAAGAGACCCAGTACTTC
CDR3: CAISGGKAGESQETQYF

size: -
V: TRBV5-8
D: -
J: TRBJ2-5
length: 14
DNA: TGTGCCAGCAGCCACGGGGGAGTAGGAGAGACCCAGTACTTC
CDR3: CASSHGGVGETQYF

size: once
V: TRBV15
D: -
J: TRBJ2-5
length: 12
DNA: TGTGCCACCAGTCCAACGGGCGAGACCCAGTACTTC
CDR3: CATSPTGETQYF

size: -
V: TRBV7-3
D: TRBD2
J: TRBJ2-5
length: 14
DNA: TGTGCCAGCAGCCGAGGACTAGCGGGAGACACCCAGTACTTC
CDR3: CASSRGLAGDTQYF

size: -
V: TRBV3-1
D: TRBD2
J: TRBJ2-5
length: 13
DNA: TGTGCCAGCAGCTTGCGGGAGCGGGAGACCCAGTACTTC
CDR3: CASSLRERETQYF

size: -
V: TRBV25-1
D: -
J: TRBJ2-2
length: 14
DNA: TGTGCCAGCAGTCGCGGGGTAAACACCGGGGAGCTGTTTTTT
CDR3: CASSRGVNTGELFF

size: few
V: TRBV4-3
D: TRBD2
J: TRBJ2-1
length: 16
DNA: TGCGCCAGCAGCCCGTCTGGGCTAGCGGTTTACAATGAGCAGTTCTTC
CDR3: CASSPSGLAVYNEQFF

size: -
V: TRBV12-3/TRBV12-4
D: TRBD1
J: TRBJ1-5
length: 15
DNA: TGTGCCAGCAGTTCCGCGGACAGGACCAATCAGCCCCAGCATTTT
CDR3: CASSSADRTNQPQHF

size: -
V: TRBV29-1
D: -
J: TRBJ2-1
length: 15
DNA: TGCAGCGTTGATGGGGGCGGGAGCTCCTACAATGAGCAGTTCTTC
CDR3: CSVDGGGSSYNEQFF

size: once
V: TRBV6-2/TRBV6-3
D: -
J: TRBJ1-5
length: 15
DNA: TGTGCCAGCAGTCCTCTGGGACGGTCAAGTCAGCCCCAGCATTTT
CDR3: CASSPLGRSSQPQHF

size: -
V: TRBV12-3/TRBV12-4
D: -
J: TRBJ2-1
length: 14
DNA: TGTGCCAGCAACCGGGACATCAGCTACAATGAGCAGTTCTTC
CDR3: CASNRDISYNEQFF

size: once
V: TRBV7-9
D: -
J: TRBJ1-2
length: 15
DNA: TGTGCCAGCAGCTTGGGAGGGGACCGGACGGGAGGCTACACCTTC
CDR3: CASSLGGDRTGGYTF

size: -
V: TRBV12-3/TRBV12-4
D: -
J: TRBJ1-2
length: 14
DNA: TGTGCCAGCAGTTTTAGGGGACCGGTCTATGGCTACACCTTC
CDR3: CASSFRGPVYGYTF

size: few
V: TRBV4-3
D: -
J: TRBJ1-2
length: 14
DNA: TGCGCCAGCAGCCAAGTCAATCCGGGGCACGGCTACACCTTC
CDR3: CASSQVNPGHGYTF

size: -
V: TRBV7-9
D: -
J: TRBJ2-5
length: 12
DNA: TGTACCAGCAGCCCAGGGGCAGAGACCCAGTACTTC
CDR3: CTSSPGAETQYF

size: -
V: TRBV29-1
D: TRBD2
J: TRBJ2-7
length: 12
DNA: TGCAGCGTTGGGGCGGGGGGCTACGAGCAGTACTTC
CDR3: CSVGAGGYEQYF

size: -
V: TRBV5-1
D: TRBD1
J: TRBJ2-7
length: 15
DNA: TGCGCCAGCAGCTCGACAGGGGAGAATTCCCACGAGCAGTACTTC
CDR3: CASSSTGENSHEQYF

size: -
V: TRBV6-2/TRBV6-3
D: -
J: TRBJ2-3
length: 14
DNA: TGTGCCAGCAGTTGGACACTAGTTCCAGATACGCAGTATTTT
CDR3: CASSWTLVPDTQYF

size: -
V: TRBV5-4
D: -
J: TRBJ1-1
length: 17
DNA: TGTGCCAGCAGCTTGGCCCTCACAGCACTTTCGAACACTGAAGCTTTCTTT
CDR3: CASSLALTALSNTEAFF

size: -
V: TRBV3-1
D: TRBD1
J: TRBJ1-1
length: 17
DNA: TGTGCCAGCAGCTTAGGGTCCGGGACAGGGAGTCCGACTGAAGCTTTCTTT
CDR3: CASSLGSGTGSPTEAFF

size: -
V: TRBV6-2/TRBV6-3
D: TRBD2
J: TRBJ2-1
length: 15
DNA: TGTGCCAGCCTCCCGGGACTAGCAGATTACAATGAGCAGTTCTTC
CDR3: CASLPGLADYNEQFF

size: -
V: TRBV7-3
D: -
J: TRBJ2-2
length: 16
DNA: TGTGCCAGCAGCTTACTCCGGAACGTGAACACCGGGGAGCTGTTTTTT
CDR3: CASSLLRNVNTGELFF